This TCR beta chain was identified in a study of regulatory T cells in long-lasting Graves disease. Time point given: newly diagnosed GD, antithyroid drugs for less than 3 months. Construction of the TCR library relied on RNA isolated from PBMCs. This CDR3 has 16 amino acids. Germline CDR1 reads MNHEY; CDR2 reads SMNVEV (reference sequence). V shed 4 bases and J shed 8 bases, with 18 bases lying between them. This clonotype has a count of ten or more. What it binds is not known. Building the TCR beta libraries relied on iRepertoire HTBI primers, and CDR3 regions underwent Arm-PCR. Original data processing: Identification across samples found approximately 67 TRBV and about 15 TRBJ segments. One entry per CDR3 protein, called by TCRdb with MiXCR from the multiplex PCR reads. TCRdb's processing, not the authors', yielded these V and J calls. The sample records under 800,000 distinct CDR3 sequences, less than 20% being singletons.

Points from the study as a whole: Persistent disease preferred TRBV28, TRBJ1-2 and TRBJ2-5; new disease, TRBV20-1 and TRBJ2-1. Those with persistent Graves' had less TCR diversity than newly diagnosed patients.

The same sample was also used in a study of T cells in Graves' hyperthyroidism and ophthalmopathy. That paper notes: The model made its ophthalmopathy prediction, and onset followed a median approximately six months later.

Sequenced material: peripheral blood mononuclear cells (PBMCs), taken at new diagnosis, from a patient treated with antithyroid drugs. The TCR originated in a woman in her 30s with Graves disease. The rearrangement uses TRBV27 and TRBJ1-6; D uncertain. The DNA of the CDR3 is TGTGCCAGCAGTTCGGACGAGGCCGGGATTGATTCACCCCTCCACTTT. It specifies CASSSDEAGIDSPLHF.